This TCR beta chain stems from a study of CD8 T cells in Susac syndrome. At the level of the study: Sequenced Susac syndrome patients included over 5 with active disease and fewer than ten who were in remission. Whole-study results and caveats: The CD4+ T cell repertoires of Susac syndrome were found to show no clonal expansion.

The CDR3 is 14 amino acids. Germline CDR1 reads DFQATT; CDR2 reads SNEGSKA (reference sequence). Trimming cost V 0 bases and J 4 bases, with 12 bases left between them. It was with random hexamers that roughly 0.5 to 1 ug RNA was reverse transcribed. Each CDR3 protein gets one entry after TCRdb re-called the immunoSEQ multiplex PCR reads with MiXCR. The repertoire holds about 180,000 distinct CDR3 sequences, with 94% as singletons. On this clonotype: Its specificity is not known.

The chain is built from TRBV20-1 and TRBJ1-2; D ambiguous. Sequenced input: CD4+ T cells from PBMCs. This clonotype was obtained from a human donor with Susac syndrome. Here the CDR3 DNA reads TGCAGTGCTAGAGATTCGTCAGGCCCCTATGGCTACACCTTC. Amino acid sequence: CSARDSSGPYGYTF.